This TCR beta chain was sequenced in a study of CD8 T cells in ankylosing spondylitis (dated by TCRdb to the late 2010s). For context, the study as a whole: T cell receptor beta repertoires were profiled in healthy donors and ankylosing spondylitis patients so that disease-linked TCR variants could be found. The full study cohort was made up of approximately 24 ankylosing spondylitis patients and more than 90 healthy donors. Peripheral blood samples were taken, and synovial fluid was additionally collected from ankylosing spondylitis patients. The investigation overall reported the following: According to the report, matched synovial fluid samples from ankylosing spondylitis patients were significantly enriched for the disease-linked clones. Some motif variants had previously been reported in the synovial fluid and blood of reactive arthritis patients, which suggests shared mechanisms of disease initiation. Blood from ankylosing spondylitis patients appeared to be characterized by a TCR beta motif made up of several highly homologous amino acid variants. In peripheral blood, the disease-linked clones were found at relatively low frequencies and had a CD8+ phenotype.

This clonotype appeared once. Its antigen is currently not known. Per-base quality was not reported, and no clone a single base away is much larger than it. Single-read evidence is weak. The germline V end is reduced by 3 bases and the J end by 8 bases; junction bases left unmatched: 9. CDR1 and CDR2 (SGHNT, YENEEA) derive from the germline V gene. The CDR3 numbers 15 residues from cysteine through phenylalanine. Of all the DNA, just the CDR3 is kept, 45 bases in frame from base 1. Sequencing instrument: Illumina HiSeq 2500. Quantitative 5'-RACE with molecular barcodes was the method used to prepare the TCR beta libraries. Per the source publication's procedure: A new computational method, built on a probabilistic model of VDJ rearrangement, was used to identify disease-linked TCR variants. TCRdb redid the processing of the public reads, applying fastp at Q25 and MiXCR, and retained in-frame beta chains. Duplicate CDR3 protein sequences are folded into a single record with the most common DNA and genes. TCRdb, not the authors, supplied the V and J calls. Present in this sample are about 240,000 distinct CDR3 sequences, around 10% of which were seen just once. 6% to 8.5% of the sample comes from the top ten.

Sequences were obtained from blood, either unsorted or a sorted T cell fraction (not recorded which). The chain was built from TRBV11-3 and TRBJ2-4; TRBD2 lines up with 8 middle nucleotides. The sequence derives from a male donor with ankylosing spondylitis or in good health (not recorded which). The base sequence is TGTGCCAGCAGCTTGGGTCTTCGGGGGGGGGACATTCAGTACTTC. This translates into CASSLGLRGGDIQYF.